What follows are 20 T cell receptor beta chains derived from one specimen sequenced in a study of blood T cells in healthy people across ages (dated by TCRdb to between 2014 and 2017). The protocol used for the library was 5' RACE. The data were produced on an Illumina HiSeq 2500. A second PCR of roughly 7 to 11 cycles was performed with a sample-barcoded 5' primer and a J-beta primer mix. TCRdb took the public reads, trimmed them with fastp at Q25, ran MiXCR for clone calling and kept in-frame beta chains. Every CDR3 protein is listed once, alongside the most common genes and DNA of its rows. In all, the sample holds about 560,000 distinct CDR3 sequences, and about 27% of those were seen once. Over 3.5% of the sample belongs to the ten largest clones. These same records also appear under a second study, on T cells of mothers and their children.

The sample consisted of blood. The receptors shown here come from a boy aged 2-15 years in good health.

The J gene is TRBJ2-4, the V gene TRBV9; 8 bases are a match to TRBD1. V was clipped by 4 bases and J by 1 base; unmatched bases: 7. The germline CDR1 and CDR2 sequences are SGDLS and YYNGEE. CDR3 length: 16 residues. CDR3 sequence (DNA): TGTGCCAGCAGCCTGGCAGGGGGCGCGGCCAAAAACATTCAGTACTTC. Its translation: CASSLAGGAAKNIQYF.

V is TRBV20-1 and J is TRBJ2-7, with a tentative D call TRBD2 (5 bases). This CDR3 comprises 14 residues. The V and J ends lost 2 bases and 1 base respectively, with 12 bases between them. In germline, CDR1 is DFQATT, CDR2 SNEGSKA (reference sequence). This chain's CDR3 is CSARTRTGSYEQYF. In nucleotides, the CDR3 is TGCAGTGCTAGAACCAGGACTGGGTCCTACGAGCAGTACTTC.

On this clonotype itself: This CDR3 is missing its conserved last phenylalanine or tryptophan, likely due to a read error. The chain has TRBV10-1 and TRBJ2-7; D gene uncertain. The CDR3 runs 14 residues. Germline V gives CDR1 WNHNN, CDR2 SYGVQD (reference sequence). Trimming stripped 0 bases from V and 2 bases from J, with 8 bases between. The CDR3 is CASSESSLTYEQYL. In DNA, the CDR3 is TGCGCCAGCAGTGAGTCTTCGCTAACCTACGAGCAGTACCTC.

The chain carries TRBV20-1 and TRBJ1-1; tentatively, D is TRBD1 (5 bases). Per the germline V gene, CDR1 is DFQATT and CDR2 is SNEGSKA (reference sequence). V gave up 0 bases and J gave up 3 bases, with 14 bases separating them. This CDR3 comprises 15 residues. For the CDR3, the DNA is TGCAGTGCTAGAGATTTTGTCTCGGGGGACACTGAAGCTTTCTTT. This translates into CSARDFVSGDTEAFF.

In its sample, this clonotype was seen a few times. The chain couples TRBV24-1 to TRBJ1-2; the D is unclear. Trimming took 1 base from V and 6 from J, leaving 5 bases between them. CDR1 is KGHDR, CDR2 SFDVKD, per germline. This CDR3 is 12 amino acids long. The DNA for the CDR3 is TGTGCCACCAGTGATTTCTTCCATGGCTACACCTTC. This translates into CATSDFFHGYTF.

The genes are TRBV19 and TRBJ2-1; a weak D match, TRBD2 (6 bases). CDR3 length: 14 amino acids. Trimming stripped 6 bases from V and 2 bases from J, with 11 bases between. Germline CDR1 LNHDA, CDR2 SQIVND (reference sequence). The CDR3: CASSAAGTYNEQFF. The CDR3 nucleotides are TGTGCCAGTAGCGCGGCGGGAACCTACAATGAGCAGTTCTTC. The whole variable domain, remainder taken from reference TRBV19 and TRBJ2-1, is DGGITQSPKYLFRKEGQNVTLSCEQNLNHDAMYWYRQDPGQGLRLIYYSQIVNDFQKGDIAEGYSVSREKKESFPLTVTSAQKNPTAFYLCASSAAGTYNEQFFGPGTRLTVL.

As concerns this clonotype: This sequence may be a read error, since a much larger clone differs from it by one base. The gene calls are TRBV14 and TRBJ1-1; D is unclear. The CDR3 spans 13 residues. The V end lost 1 base, the J end lost 1 base, and 4 bases lay between the germline ends. Germline values: CDR1 SGHDN, CDR2 FVKESK. CDR3 residues: CASSQGTNTEAFF. CDR3 nucleotides: TGTGCCAGCAGCCAAGGCACGAACACTGAAGCTTTCTTT.

This clonotype was found a few times. This rearrangement joins TRBV28 to TRBJ2-6; D is ambiguous. The CDR3 sequence is 16 residues long. Trimming left V 1 base short and J 3 bases short, with 10 bases between. Per the germline V gene, CDR1 is MDHEN and CDR2 is SYDVKM. The CDR3 loop reads CASSLSWGRGANVLTF. The CDR3 region has the DNA TGTGCCAGCAGTTTATCATGGGGTCGTGGGGCCAACGTCCTGACTTTC.

This clonotype appeared a few times. The chain joins TRBV2 to TRBJ2-5; possibly TRBD1 or TRBD2 for D (5 bases each). The CDR3 totals 12 residues. Germline lookup yields CDR1 SNHLY and CDR2 FYNNEI. The V end lost 11 bases, the J end lost 5 bases, and 15 bases lay between the germline ends. The CDR3 nucleotides read TGTGCCGCCGCGCCAGGGACCGAGACCCAGTACTTC. Encoded protein: CAAAPGTETQYF.

The rearrangement uses TRBV20-1 and TRBJ2-3; D remains ambiguous. CDR1 is DFQATT and CDR2 is SNEGSKA in the germline V gene (reference sequence). CDR3 length equals 12 residues. V was cut by 6 bases and J by 0 bases, with 7 bases left in between. The CDR3 loop reads CSAQTSTDTQYF. The DNA of the CDR3 is TGCAGTGCCCAGACTAGCACAGATACGCAGTATTTT.

The rearrangement joins TRBV7-8 to TRBJ1-6; 10 bases map to TRBD1. CDR1 SGHVS and CDR2 FQNEAQ come from the germline V gene. The CDR3 loop spans 17 amino acids. V was pared by 5 bases and J by 10 bases, with 14 bases of the junction left unmatched. The CDR3 DNA follows: TGTGCCAGCAGCCCTGCTAGTTCCGGGACAGGGGTCTCACCCCTCCACTTT. This codes for CASSPASSGTGVSPLHF. The whole variable domain, remainder taken from reference TRBV7-8 and TRBJ1-6, is GAGVSQSPRYKVAKRGQDVALRCDPISGHVSLFWYQQALGQGPEFLTYFQNEAQLDKSGLPSDRFFAERPEGSVSTLKIQRTQQEDSAVYLCASSPASSGTGVSPLHFGNGTRLTVT.

This clonotype was detected only a few times. This chain links TRBV20-1 with TRBJ2-1; 8 bases line up with TRBD2. This CDR3 has 15 amino acids. The germline CDR1 and CDR2 sequences are DFQATT and SNEGSKA (reference sequence). With 5 bases clipped from V and 0 bases from J, the junction kept 6 bases outside the gene matches. CDR3: CSAGRGASSYNEQFF. The DNA for the CDR3 is TGCAGTGCTGGGCGGGGGGCGAGCTCCTACAATGAGCAGTTCTTC.

The V call is TRBV11-3, the J call TRBJ2-3, with D unresolved. V dropped 1 base and J dropped 2 bases, with 10 bases sitting between them. Looked up from germline, CDR1 is SGHNT and CDR2 is YENEEA. The CDR3 spans 15 residues. CDR3 region: CASSLGRTATDTQYF. The CDR3 DNA reads TGTGCCAGCAGCTTAGGTCGGACCGCCACAGATACGCAGTATTTT.

There are a few counts of this clonotype. V usage is TRBV6-5 and J usage is TRBJ2-4; D perhaps matches TRBD2 (5 bases). CDR3 length: 14 amino acids. The germline gives CDR1 MNHEY, CDR2 SVGAGI. With 4 bases removed from V and 7 bases from J, the gap between germline ends came to 14 bases. The CDR3 protein is CASSWRAAPNIQYF. DNA for the CDR3: TGTGCCAGCAGTTGGCGGGCTGCCCCGAACATTCAGTACTTC.

This rearrangement joins TRBV12-3 or TRBV12-4 to TRBJ1-6; no clear D. The CDR3 contains 14 residues. The V gene lost 6 bases and the J gene lost 7 bases, with 13 bases spanning the gap. The CDR3 loop is CASSDERRNSPLHF. The CDR3 coding sequence is TGTGCCAGCAGCGACGAGCGGCGGAATTCACCCCTCCACTTT.

The chain couples TRBV6-5 to TRBJ1-3; possibly TRBD1 for D (5 bases). This CDR3 region has 15 residues. Germline assignment: CDR1 MNHEY and CDR2 SVGAGI. V was cut by 2 bases and J by 4 bases, with 12 bases left in between. The CDR3 sequence is CASSYRQGPGNTIYF. The CDR3 region has the DNA TGTGCCAGCAGTTACCGGCAGGGCCCCGGAAACACCATATATTTT.

The chain couples TRBV29-1 to TRBJ2-3; the D gene is possibly TRBD2 (6 bases). V lost 3 bases to trimming and J lost 1 base, with 11 bases between them. Germline V gives CDR1 SQVTM, CDR2 ANQGSEA. The CDR3 is 14 residues long. The CDR3 DNA sequence: TGCAGCGTTGAGGAGGGGCAGCGCACAGATACGCAGTATTTT. It encodes CSVEEGQRTDTQYF.

The rearrangement joins TRBV20-1 to TRBJ2-2, with 7 bases lining up with TRBD1. J lost 4 bases, V lost 7 bases, and 6 bases had no gene match. This CDR3 is built from 13 residues. The V gene's germline CDR1 is DFQATT and CDR2 SNEGSKA (reference sequence). CDR3 protein: CSGQQGSTGELFF. The CDR3 nucleotides read TGCAGTGGACAACAGGGGAGCACCGGGGAGCTGTTTTTT.

About this clonotype: The germline gene is not matched at one end of the junction; a read error may be the cause. This sequence joins TRBV29-1 and TRBJ2-5; D might be TRBD2 (6 bases). CDR3 length: 14 amino acids. Germline CDR1 reads SQVTM; CDR2 reads ANQGSEA. CDR3 DNA: TGCAGCGTCGTGCCCCTGGGAGGCTACGATGAGCAGCTCTTC. It specifies CSVVPLGGYDEQLF.

The chain joins TRBV4-1 to TRBJ1-2, with 7 positions matching TRBD1. The CDR3 has 13 residues. J lost 6 bases, V lost 0 bases, and 1 base had no gene match. Germline V gene data show CDR1 as MGHRA and CDR2 as YSYEKL. CDR3 DNA sequence: TGCGCCAGCAGCCAAGAGACAGGGAATGGCTACACCTTC. As protein: CASSQETGNGYTF.